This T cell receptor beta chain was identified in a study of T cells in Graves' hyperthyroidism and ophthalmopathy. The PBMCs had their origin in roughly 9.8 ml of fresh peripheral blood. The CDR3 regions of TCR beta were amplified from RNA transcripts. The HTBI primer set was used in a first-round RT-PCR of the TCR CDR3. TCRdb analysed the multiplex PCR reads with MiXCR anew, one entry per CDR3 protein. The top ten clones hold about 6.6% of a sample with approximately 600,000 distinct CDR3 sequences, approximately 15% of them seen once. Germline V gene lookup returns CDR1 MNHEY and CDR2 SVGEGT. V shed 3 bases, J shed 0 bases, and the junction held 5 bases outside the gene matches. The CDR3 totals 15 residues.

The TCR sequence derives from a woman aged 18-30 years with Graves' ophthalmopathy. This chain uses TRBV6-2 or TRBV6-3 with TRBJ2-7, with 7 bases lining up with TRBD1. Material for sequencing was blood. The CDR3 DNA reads TGTGCCAGCAGTTATGGACAGGTGCCCTCCTACGAGCAGTACTTC. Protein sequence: CASSYGQVPSYEQYF.